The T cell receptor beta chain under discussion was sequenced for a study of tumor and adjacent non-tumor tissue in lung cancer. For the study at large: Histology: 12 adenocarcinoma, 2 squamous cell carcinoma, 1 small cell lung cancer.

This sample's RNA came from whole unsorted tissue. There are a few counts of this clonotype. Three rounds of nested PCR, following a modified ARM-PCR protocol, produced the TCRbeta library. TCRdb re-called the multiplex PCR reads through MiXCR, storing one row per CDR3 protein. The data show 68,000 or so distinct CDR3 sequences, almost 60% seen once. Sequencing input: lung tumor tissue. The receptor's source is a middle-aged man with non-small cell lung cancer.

The CDR3 DNA sequence: TGCGCCAGCAGCTTGAATACAGGGGATACAGATACGCAGTATTTT. Residues: CASSLNTGDTDTQYF. This chain links TRBV5-1 with TRBJ2-3; 7 bases fit TRBD1. The germline V gene encodes CDR1 SGHRS and CDR2 YFSETQ. V shed 1 base and J 3 bases; nucleotides not matched to a gene: 5. This CDR3 region has 15 residues.